Shown below are 6 T cell receptor beta chains from a single sample sequenced in a study of CD8+ T cells in alopecia areata. Sequencing used cDNA as its template, made by extracting RNA and reverse transcribing it. TCRdb's copy holds only in-frame clones and misses some; the assay was immunoSEQ multiplex PCR. The repertoire holds 150,000 to 190,000 clones, with around half as singletons. Here the sequenced sample was CD8+ T cells sorted from blood, taken at week 0. These TCRs come from a human donor with alopecia areata.

The chain combines TRBV30 with TRBJ2-7; D remains unclear. Between the trimmed V and J ends, which lost 2 bases and 3 bases, there was a span of 8 bases. Germline V gene lookup returns CDR1 GTSNPN and CDR2 SVGIG (reference sequence). The CDR3 loop spans 12 amino acids. The CDR3 loop is CAWSPSSYEQYF. CDR3 coding DNA: TGTGCCTGGAGTCCCAGTAGCTACGAGCAGTACTTC.

This sequence joins TRBV30 and TRBJ1-4; 7 nucleotides align to TRBD1. The CDR3 contains 15 residues. Germline V gives CDR1 GTSNPN, CDR2 SVGIG (reference sequence). Trimming at V came to 2 bases and at J to 8 bases, leaving 11 bases not matched to a gene. CDR3 residues: CAWSQFLGTEEKLFF. The CDR3 region has the DNA TGTGCCTGGAGTCAGTTCCTCGGGACAGAAGAAAAACTGTTTTTT.

This clone turned up a few times. The rearrangement joins TRBV10-2 to TRBJ1-1; D is ambiguous. CDR3 length equals 13 residues. In germline, CDR1 is WSHSY, CDR2 SAAADI. The V gene lost 2 bases and the J gene lost 5 bases, with 9 bases spanning the gap. The CDR3 DNA reads as TGCGCCAGCAGTGAGGGCGGTTCGACTGAAGCTTTCTTT. It encodes CASSEGGSTEAFF.

This chain uses TRBV7-9 with TRBJ1-2, with D possibly TRBD1 on 5 matching bases. Trimming cost V 5 bases and J 8 bases, with 12 bases left between them. In germline, CDR1 is SEHNR, CDR2 FQNEAQ (reference sequence). The CDR3 contains 12 residues. CDR3 bases: TGTGCCAGCAGCCAGTGGGACGTGGGCTACACCTTC. Translation gives CASSQWDVGYTF.

This clone has just one count. The V and J genes are TRBV30 and TRBJ2-1, with D possibly being TRBD2 (5 bases). The germline V and J ends were trimmed by 5 bases and 6 bases, with 14 bases remaining between them. Germline CDR1 GTSNPN, CDR2 SVGIG (reference sequence). This CDR3 is built from 13 residues. In nucleotides, the CDR3 is TGTGCCTGGGGACGAGGGCCGGCCAATGAGCAGTTCTTC. This translates into CAWGRGPANEQFF.

The genes are TRBV11-2 and TRBJ2-1, with D tentatively TRBD2 (6 bases). CDR3 length: 12 residues. Germline loops: CDR1 SGHAT, CDR2 FQNNGV. V dropped 1 base and J dropped 10 bases, with 8 bases sitting between them. DNA of the CDR3: TGTGCCAGCAGCTTAGGCGGGGAGGAGCAGTTCTTC. The encoded protein is CASSLGGEEQFF.